Presented here are 3 T cell receptor beta chains from one specimen sequenced in a study of shared clonotypes between healthy human individuals. Profiling relied on immunoSEQ multiplex PCR, and the TCRdb table lists in-frame clones only, not all of them. The top ten clones hold less than 0.065% of a sample with under 600,000 clones, approximately 97% of them seen once. Sequencing used naive CD4+ T cells sorted from blood. This sample's subset: CD45RA+ positively selected. Receptors originate from a woman aged 30 to 39 in good health.

V gene TRBV9 combines with J gene TRBJ2-7, with 8 bases identical to TRBD2. Unmatched junction bases numbered 7, after V lost 0 bases and J lost 2 bases. Germline loops: CDR1 SGDLS, CDR2 YYNGEE. The CDR3 is 16 amino acids. DNA for the CDR3: TGTGCCAGCAGCGTAGGACTCGCGGGAGGCCCCTACGAGCAGTACTTC. This encodes CASSVGLAGGPYEQYF.

This rearrangement joins TRBV11-3 to TRBJ2-3, with 10 bases identical to TRBD2. The V gene's germline CDR1 is SGHNT and CDR2 YENEEA. The V and J ends lost 1 base and 2 bases, in that order; junction bases with no gene match: 6. The CDR3 spans 17 residues. DNA of the CDR3: TGTGCCAGCAGCTTAGGGGCTAGCGGGAGTTCCACAGATACGCAGTATTTT. Residues: CASSLGASGSSTDTQYF.

The chain recombines TRBV7-9 with TRBJ1-4; 7 nucleotides match TRBD1. J gave up 8 bases and V 5 bases, and 11 bases lay outside the gene matches. The CDR3 is 15 residues long. The germline V gene encodes CDR1 SEHNR and CDR2 FQNEAQ (reference sequence). CDR3 DNA sequence: TGTGCCAGCAGCCTAGTGGGGACAGCGGGGGAAAAACTGTTTTTT. It is translated as CASSLVGTAGEKLFF.